Sequencing of this T cell receptor beta chain was carried out in a study of blood T cell repertoires in COVID-19. Study-wide background: Samples taken during acute and convalescent COVID-19 were collected in the United States, Italy and Spain.

The study recruited people aged roughly 18 to 95 years across around 24 US areas. Cohort 3 recovery required two negative PCRs, clearance, or symptom resolution. V lost 8 bases to trimming and J lost 5 bases, with 15 bases between them. This CDR3 comprises 13 residues. Germline CDR1 is SEHNR and CDR2 is FQNEAQ (reference sequence). In the original analysis: From reference gene primer amplification, estimates of nucleated cell counts were derived. Only in-frame clones appear in the TCRdb table, and some are missing; sequencing was by immunoSEQ multiplex PCR. V and J calls and clone size follow that table, whereas D and trimming were derived from the DNA. Altogether around 200,000 clones are present, roughly four fifths being singletons, with the ten largest covering roughly 8.7%.

Specimen: PBMCs or T cells enriched from blood (not recorded which). V and J are TRBV7-9 and TRBJ1-1; TRBD1 might be the D (5 bases). The sequence was collected from a man aged 40-55 years who had recovered from COVID-19. The DNA for the CDR3 is TGTGCCAGCTCGGAGGGGTCGGGGACTGAAGCTTTCTTT. Amino acid sequence: CASSEGSGTEAFF.